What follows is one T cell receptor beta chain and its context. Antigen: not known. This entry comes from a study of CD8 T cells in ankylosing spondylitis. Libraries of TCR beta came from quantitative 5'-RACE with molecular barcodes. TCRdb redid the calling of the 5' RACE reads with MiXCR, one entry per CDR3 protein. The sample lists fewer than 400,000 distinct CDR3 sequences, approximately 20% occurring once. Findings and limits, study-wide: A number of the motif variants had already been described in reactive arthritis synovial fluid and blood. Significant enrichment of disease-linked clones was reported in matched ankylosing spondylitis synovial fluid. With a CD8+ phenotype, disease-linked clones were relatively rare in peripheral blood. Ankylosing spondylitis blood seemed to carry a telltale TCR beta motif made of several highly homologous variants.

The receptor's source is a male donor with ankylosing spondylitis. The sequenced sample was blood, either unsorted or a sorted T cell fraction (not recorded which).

The CDR3: CASSLGHRNTEAFF. The CDR3 DNA follows: TGCGCCAGCAGCTTGGGGCACAGAAACACTGAAGCTTTCTTT. The chain couples TRBV5-1 to TRBJ1-1; D is uncertain. This CDR3 region has 14 residues. The V end was cut by 0 bases, the J end by 2 bases, with 8 bases between. The germline CDR1 and CDR2 sequences are SGHRS and YFSETQ. The variable domain in full, with the rest retrieved from reference TRBV5-1 and TRBJ1-1, is KAGVTQTPRYLIKTRGQQVTLSCSPISGHRSVSWYQQTPGQGLQFLFEYFSETQRNKGNFPGRFSGRQFSNSRSEMNVSTLELGDSALYLCASSLGHRNTEAFFGQGTRLTVV.